This entry concerns a single T cell receptor beta chain. What it binds is not known. UMIs bearing a 6-nucleotide sample barcode were added through template switching. TCRdb reprocessed the 5' RACE reads, with one entry per CDR3 protein and no DNA. The sample holds around 450,000 distinct CDR3 sequences. The data derive from a study of monozygotic twins with inflammatory bowel disease. Study-wide points: IBD patients, compared with healthy twins, shared fewer clonotypes with others (especially with disease activity). Repertoire similarity was not found to differ between concordant and discordant twins, possibly from limited power. There was no support for any single strong signal or clonotype associated with IBD.

Germline V gene sequence: CDR1 KGHDR, CDR2 SFDVKD. This CDR3 region has 15 residues. The gene calls are TRBV24-1 and TRBJ2-1; the TCRdb call, TRBD2, lacks DNA for checking. The sequence derives from a human donor with ulcerative colitis or Crohn's disease, or a healthy co-twin of an affected twin (not recorded which). The source material was blood. The CDR3 reads CATSEASGSEWQQFF.